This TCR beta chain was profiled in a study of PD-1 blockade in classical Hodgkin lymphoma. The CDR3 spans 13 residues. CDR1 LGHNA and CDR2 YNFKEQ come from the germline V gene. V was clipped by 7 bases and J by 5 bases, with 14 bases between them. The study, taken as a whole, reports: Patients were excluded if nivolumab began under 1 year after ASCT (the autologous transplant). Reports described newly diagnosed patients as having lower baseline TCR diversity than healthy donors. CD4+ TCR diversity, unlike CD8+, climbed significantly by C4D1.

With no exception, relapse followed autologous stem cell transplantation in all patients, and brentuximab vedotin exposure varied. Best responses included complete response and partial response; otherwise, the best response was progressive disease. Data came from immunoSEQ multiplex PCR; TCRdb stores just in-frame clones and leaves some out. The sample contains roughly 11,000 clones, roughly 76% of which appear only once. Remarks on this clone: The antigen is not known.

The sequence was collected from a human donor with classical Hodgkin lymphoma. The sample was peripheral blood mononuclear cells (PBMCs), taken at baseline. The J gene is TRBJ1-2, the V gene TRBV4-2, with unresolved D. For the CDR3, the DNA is TGTGCCAGCACTATTTCGATGAGTTATGGCTACACCTTC. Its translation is CASTISMSYGYTF.